This T cell receptor (beta chain) was recorded in a study of molecular identifiers for immune sequencing clone quantification. CDR1 is DFQATT and CDR2 is SNEGSKA in the germline V gene (reference sequence). CDR3 length: 14 residues. After removal of 0 bases from V and 6 bases from J, the junction contained 8 bases not matched to a gene. This clonotype came up many times. Its antigen is still unknown. The study, taken as a whole, reports: Highly expanded clones may be undercounted when identical TCR molecules share barcodes.

TCRdb re-derived calls from the PCR reads in MiXCR, one entry per CDR3 protein. The sample gives approximately 97,000 distinct CDR3 sequences, approximately 24% of which show up once; roughly 0.94% is in the top ten. The TCR sequence derives from a human donor in good health. Some libraries in this study had Jurkat cell RNA spiked in. The genes are TRBV20-1 and TRBJ2-7, with 7 bases aligning to TRBD2. Sequencing was carried out using naive CD8+ T cells from blood, with Jurkat cell RNA spiked in. Subset of the sample: FACS-sorted CD8+CD4-CCR7+CD45RA+ naive T cells. This CDR3 reads CSARDSAGVGEQYF. The CDR3 nucleotides are TGCAGTGCTAGAGATAGTGCGGGAGTGGGCGAGCAGTACTTC.